Presented here are 2 T cell receptor beta chains from one specimen sequenced in a study of cytomegalovirus exposure and HLA in healthy donors. It was with 60 Vbeta and 13 Jbeta primers that the PCR ran. Only in-frame clones appear in the TCRdb table, and some are missing; sequencing was by immunoSEQ multiplex PCR. The data show 75,000 to 85,000 clones, 80% seen once. Sequences were obtained from PBMCs. These receptors were collected from a male donor in good health and CMV-seronegative.

Remarks on this clone: One end of the junction is discordant with germline, which a read error may explain. The V call is TRBV25-1, the J call TRBJ1-2, with unresolved D. CDR3 length: 11 residues. Germline CDR1 reads MGHDK; CDR2 reads SYGVNS. The DNA for the CDR3 is TGTGCCAGCAGTGTCGGGTATGGCTACCCCTTC. Protein sequence: CASSVGYGYPF.

The rearrangement joins TRBV28 to TRBJ2-7; D gene ambiguous. With 4 bases removed from V and 4 bases from J, the gap between germline ends came to 17 bases. Germline loops: CDR1 MDHEN, CDR2 SYDVKM. The CDR3 length is 15 residues. CDR3 sequence reads: CASSSPSLVNYEQYF. DNA for the CDR3: TGTGCCAGCAGTTCTCCTAGTTTGGTCAATTACGAGCAGTACTTC. Filled out from reference TRBV28 and TRBJ2-7, the complete variable domain reads DVKVTQSSRYLVKRTGEKVFLECVQDMDHENMFWYRQDPGLGLRLIYFSYDVKMKEKGDIPEGYSVSREKKERFSLILESASTNQTSMYLCASSSPSLVNYEQYFGPGTRLTVT.